This T cell receptor (beta chain) stems from a study of T cells in Graves' hyperthyroidism and ophthalmopathy. CDR1 SNHLY and CDR2 FYNNEI come from the germline V gene. The CDR3 consists of 13 residues. Trimming pared 7 bases from V and 1 base from J, leaving 10 bases between. Notes on this clonotype: Its antigen remains unidentified. This sequence may be a read error, since a much larger clone differs from it by one base.

General observations from the study: Most expanded thyroid clonotypes above 0.001 recurred in blood. Model-based prediction identified ophthalmopathy a median approximately 6.2 months prior to its onset. Through a model of 13 V-J features, ophthalmopathy was separated from stable hyperthyroidism.

Together with thyroid ultrasound, orbital computed tomography, serum thyroxine and TRAb, clinical symptoms were used for diagnoses. Authors of the study amplified TCR beta CDR3 regions from RNA transcripts. A set of HTBI primers served as the primers for a first-round RT-PCR of the TCR CDR3. TCRdb used MiXCR to reprocess the multiplex PCR reads, holding one entry per CDR3 protein. The profile shows approximately 640,000 distinct CDR3 sequences, 45% of them singletons. The rearrangement joins TRBV2 to TRBJ1-1, with D unresolved. Sequencing input: peripheral blood or thyroid tissue (not recorded which). The clonotype comes from an adult man with Graves' disease, either hyperthyroidism or ophthalmopathy (not recorded which). The CDR3 spells CASNTVRNTEAFF. The CDR3, as DNA: TGTGCCAGCAATACAGTCAGGAACACTGAAGCTTTCTTT.